These T cell receptor beta chains were read from a single sample in a study of blood T cells in healthy people across ages. TCRdb re-derived calls from the 5' RACE reads in MiXCR, one entry per CDR3 protein. Of fewer than 700,000 distinct CDR3 sequences in the sample, roughly 48% were seen once. The sample was blood. Source of these receptors: a man at least 80 years old in good health. Both conserved end residues are part of each CDR3. Each record gives: D gene, clone size, V gene, J gene, CDR3 DNA, CDR3 protein. A D gene is named only where the DNA matches it firmly. Clone sizes are given selectively: once, few, many, or a class where the clone is expanded.

NA,NA,TRBV5-1,TRBJ2-7,TGCGCCAGCAGCCCCCGTGGAGGGGCGACCTACGAGCAGTACTTC,CASSPRGGATYEQYF
NA,many,TRBV6-5,TRBJ2-7,TGTGCCAGCAGCGGAGACGAGCAGTACTTC,CASSGDEQYF
TRBD1,NA,TRBV6-1,TRBJ1-2,TGTGCCAGGGGACAGCCTCCCTATAGCTACACCTTC,CARGQPPYSYTF
TRBD1,NA,TRBV2,TRBJ2-5,TGTGCCAGCAGGGGACAGAGGCTGGGTGAGACCCAGTACTTC,CASRGQRLGETQYF
TRBD1,once,TRBV7-2,TRBJ1-2,TGTGCCAGCAGCTTAGTGGAGGGGGCGGGCTACACCTTC,CASSLVEGAGYTF
NA,few,TRBV12-3/TRBV12-4,TRBJ1-2,TGTGCCAGCAGCCCCTCGACGGCCCGGTCCGGAGGCTACACCTTC,CASSPSTARSGGYTF
TRBD1,few,TRBV29-1,TRBJ2-5,TGCAGCGTTAGGGACAGGGTGACGGAGACCCAGTACTTC,CSVRDRVTETQYF
TRBD2,NA,TRBV6-2/TRBV6-3,TRBJ2-2,TGTGCCAGCAGGACGCCAGCGGGAGAGTACAATACCGGGGAGCTGTTTTTT,CASRTPAGEYNTGELFF
NA,NA,TRBV20-1,TRBJ2-5,TGCAGTGCTGGCGCCGGACTTGATCAAGAGACCCAGTACTTC,CSAGAGLDQETQYF
NA,NA,TRBV24-1,TRBJ2-6,TGTGCCACCAGTGATGTGGACCCAAACTCTGGGGCCAACGTCCTGACTTTC,CATSDVDPNSGANVLTF
NA,many,TRBV29-1,TRBJ2-1,TGCAGCGTTGGCCCCCCGAACAATGAGCAGTTCTTC,CSVGPPNNEQFF
NA,few,TRBV20-1,TRBJ2-1,TGCAGTGCTAGGGTAGCGCCATTACGCGGGCAGTTCTTC,CSARVAPLRGQFF
TRBD2,NA,TRBV3-1,TRBJ2-6,TGTGCCAGCAGCCAAGTCCTGCTAGCGGGGGTTCTCTCTGGGGCCAACGTCCTGACTTTC,CASSQVLLAGVLSGANVLTF
TRBD2,few,TRBV7-2,TRBJ2-1,TGTGCCAGCAGCCTGGTAGCGGGAGTATATTTTGATGAGCAGTTCTTC,CASSLVAGVYFDEQFF
NA,NA,TRBV21-1,TRBJ1-5,TGTGCCAGCAGCAAAGTAGCGATGGGACAGGAAAAAAATCAGCCCCAGCATTTT,CASSKVAMGQEKNQPQHF
NA,NA,TRBV7-2,TRBJ2-3,TGTGCCAGCAGCGTAAAGAACCGGGATACGCAGTATTTT,CASSVKNRDTQYF
NA,few,TRBV20-1,TRBJ2-7,TGCAGTGCCAGGACACGACAGAGTTACGAGCAGTACTTC,CSARTRQSYEQYF
NA,NA,TRBV6-1,TRBJ1-1,TGTGCCAGCAGTGGACAGCCAAACTTGAACACTGAAGCTTTCTTT,CASSGQPNLNTEAFF
TRBD2,NA,TRBV20-1,TRBJ2-1,TGCAGTGTACGGACTAGCATGAATGAGCAGTTCTTC,CSVRTSMNEQFF
NA,NA,TRBV30,TRBJ2-7,TGTGCCACAGGGCCGACCTACGAGCAGTACTTC,CATGPTYEQYF
TRBD1,few,TRBV5-1,TRBJ2-3,TGCGCCAGCAGCTCACACAGGGGTTTAACAGATACGCAGTATTTT,CASSSHRGLTDTQYF
TRBD2,NA,TRBV20-1,TRBJ2-1,TGCAGTGCTTCGACTAGCCCATCCGCCAATGAGCAGTTCTTC,CSASTSPSANEQFF
TRBD1,few,TRBV6-5,TRBJ1-1,TGTGCCAGCAGTCAGACAGGGGATGGGGACACTGAAGCTTTCTTT,CASSQTGDGDTEAFF
TRBD1,NA,TRBV12-5,TRBJ2-3,TGTGCTAGTGGCAGGACAGGGGGCACAGATACGCAGTATTTT,CASGRTGGTDTQYF
TRBD2,few,TRBV5-1,TRBJ2-1,TGCGCCAGCAGCCCGCGCGGGGGAGTCGGAAATGAGCAGTTCTTC,CASSPRGGVGNEQFF
TRBD2,NA,TRBV9,TRBJ2-3,TGTGCCAGCAGCGTTGGCGGGGGTAGTACAGATACGCAGTATTTT,CASSVGGGSTDTQYF
NA,many,TRBV6-5,TRBJ2-3,TGTGCCAGCCGTCCGCACCTCACAGATACGCAGTATTTT,CASRPHLTDTQYF
NA,many,TRBV6-6,TRBJ2-1,TGTGCCAGCATCTGTGAGCAGTTCTTC,CASICEQFF
TRBD1,once,TRBV4-1,TRBJ2-1,TGCGCCAGCAGCCAACCGGGACAGCCAAACAATGAGCAGTTCTTC,CASSQPGQPNNEQFF
NA,NA,TRBV6-6,TRBJ1-4,TGTGCCAGCAGTTACTCTCCGGGTTCAACTAATGAAAAACTGTTTTTT,CASSYSPGSTNEKLFF
TRBD1,once,TRBV7-9,TRBJ1-2,TGTGCCAGCAGTTCCACAGGGGGCGGACACTATGGCTACACCTTC,CASSSTGGGHYGYTF
NA,NA,TRBV20-1,TRBJ1-5,TGCAGCGCGGTCGGTAAAAATCGGCCCCAGCATTTT,CSAVGKNRPQHF
NA,NA,TRBV7-2,TRBJ2-1,TGTGCCAGCAGCGACAGCTCCTGCAATGAGCAGTTCTTC,CASSDSSCNEQFF
NA,few,TRBV7-2,TRBJ2-3,TGTGCCAGCAGCTTAGGACTGTACACAGATACGCAGTATTTT,CASSLGLYTDTQYF
NA,NA,TRBV4-1,TRBJ2-5,TGCGCCAGCAGCCAAGAGGGCGTCAGGACGGAGACCCAGTACTTC,CASSQEGVRTETQYF
TRBD2,NA,TRBV3-1,TRBJ2-5,TGTGCCAGCAGTACTAGCGGACCGGAGACCCAGTACTTC,CASSTSGPETQYF
TRBD2,NA,TRBV4-1,TRBJ2-1,TGCGCCAGCAGCCCGAACGCCGGGACTAGCGGGGCTTCCTACACTGAGCAGTTCTTC,CASSPNAGTSGASYTEQFF
NA,NA,TRBV20-1,TRBJ2-5,TGCAGTGCTAGGTGGGCGGACTTAGAGACCCAGTACTTC,CSARWADLETQYF
NA,once,TRBV12-3/TRBV12-4,TRBJ1-2,TGTGCCAGCAGACAGGGTGGCTATGGCTACACCTTC,CASRQGGYGYTF
NA,NA,TRBV2,TRBJ1-1,TGTGCCAGCAGCTCACAAATGAACACTGAAGCTTTCTTT,CASSSQMNTEAFF
TRBD1,many,TRBV12-3/TRBV12-4,TRBJ2-7,TGTGCCAGCAGCGCTACAGGGGCGAGCTCCTACGAGCAGTACTTC,CASSATGASSYEQYF
TRBD2,many,TRBV28,TRBJ2-1,TGTGCCAGCACCTCAAGCGGGGGACCCACTTACAATGAGCAGTTCTTC,CASTSSGGPTYNEQFF